The next 18 T cell receptor beta chains were all read from a single sample in a study of metastatic and nonmetastatic thyroid tumors. None of the patients had undergone any treatment ahead of thyroid surgery. With MiXCR, TCRdb reprocessed the PCR reads. The table shows about 14,000 clones, with about a quarter occurring only once. Sample: blood. These receptors were obtained from a female donor with papillary thyroid cancer or a benign thyroid nodule (not recorded which). Some clones in this sample may be carry-over from other donors' samples.

This clone is deemed medium-sized (0.01 to 0.1%). The chain recombines TRBV6-1 with TRBJ2-1, with a weak D call TRBD1 (5 bases). V lost 6 bases and J 8 bases, leaving 11 bases between the germline ends. Germline CDR1 MNHNS, CDR2 SASEGT. The CDR3 runs 12 residues. The CDR3 DNA is TGTGCCAGCAGAAACTTAGGGGATGAGCAGTTCTTC. As protein: CASRNLGDEQFF.

J is TRBJ2-1 and V is TRBV20-1, with 9 bases identical to TRBD2. V shed 3 bases, J shed 5 bases, and the junction held 2 bases outside the gene matches. The CDR3 extends over 13 amino acids. Germline V CDR1 and CDR2: DFQATT, SNEGSKA (reference sequence). The DNA of the CDR3 is TGCAGTGCTAGTCGACTAGCGGACAATGAGCAGTTCTTC. Its protein is CSASRLADNEQFF.

This clone is medium-sized within its sample. This chain joins TRBV28 and TRBJ1-1; tentative D call: TRBD1 (5 bases). Germline V lookup: CDR1 MDHEN, CDR2 SYDVKM. V gave up 5 bases and J gave up 0 bases, with 13 bases separating them. The CDR3 is 15 amino acids. The DNA for the CDR3 is TGTGCCAGCAGTACCCGGACAAGATTGAACACTGAAGCTTTCTTT. The encoded protein is CASSTRTRLNTEAFF. The variable domain in full, with the rest retrieved from reference TRBV28 and TRBJ1-1, is DVKVTQSSRYLVKRTGEKVFLECVQDMDHENMFWYRQDPGLGLRLIYFSYDVKMKEKGDIPEGYSVSREKKERFSLILESASTNQTSMYLCASSTRTRLNTEAFFGQGTRLTVV.

This clone occurred many times. The chain recombines TRBV9 with TRBJ1-1; 7 nucleotides line up with TRBD1. Germline lookup yields CDR1 SGDLS and CDR2 YYNGEE. CDR3 length: 13 residues. The ends lost 6 bases at V and 1 base at J; junction bases unmatched: 3. In DNA form, the CDR3 reads TGTGCCAGCACCAGGACAGGGAACACTGAAGCTTTCTTT. Protein sequence: CASTRTGNTEAFF. The full variable domain, completed using reference TRBV9 and TRBJ1-1, is DSGVTQTPKHLITATGQRVTLRCSPRSGDLSVYWYQQSLDQGLQFLIQYYNGEERAKGNILERFSAQQFPDLHSELNLSSLELGDSALYFCASTRTGNTEAFFGQGTRLTVV.

This clone appeared many times. This rearrangement joins TRBV19 to TRBJ1-2; 9 nucleotides line up with TRBD1. The ends lost 6 bases at V and 3 bases at J; junction bases unmatched: 5. The CDR3 consists of 14 residues. The germline V gene encodes CDR1 LNHDA and CDR2 SQIVND (reference sequence). The CDR3 DNA sequence: TGTGCCAGTAGAATGACAGGGGGGGACTATGGCTACACCTTC. This gives the protein CASRMTGGDYGYTF.

This clone has ten or more counts. This chain joins TRBV20-1 and TRBJ1-6; TRBD1 agrees at 7 bases. The CDR3 has 12 amino acids. The ends lost 7 bases at V and 5 bases at J; junction bases unmatched: 2. Germline V gene lookup returns CDR1 DFQATT and CDR2 SNEGSKA (reference sequence). CDR3 in amino acids: CSVQGNNSPLHF. The CDR3 DNA follows: TGCAGTGTACAGGGGAATAATTCACCCCTCCACTTT.

This clone was found a few times. The chain uses TRBV24-1 and TRBJ1-2; TRBD1 is a possible D gene (5 bases). Trimming left V 3 bases short and J 10 bases short, with 11 bases between. This CDR3 spans 12 amino acids. CDR1 and CDR2 (germline): KGHDR, SFDVKD. The CDR3 DNA follows: TGTGCCACCAGTGATCTAGGGGTTGTCTACACCTTC. Protein product: CATSDLGVVYTF.

The V call is TRBV24-1, the J call TRBJ2-7; 8 bases agree with TRBD1. Germline V CDR1 and CDR2: KGHDR, SFDVKD. The CDR3 consists of 14 residues. J was trimmed by 1 base and V by 7 bases; bases with no gene match: 5. The CDR3 DNA sequence: TGTGCCACCAGCCCCCGGGACAGGTCCTACGAGCAGTACTTC. Amino acid sequence: CATSPRDRSYEQYF.

The chain couples TRBV2 to TRBJ2-5; 7 positions agree with TRBD2. V lost 6 bases and J lost 10; bases outside the gene matches: 14. CDR3 size: 14 residues. Germline lookup yields CDR1 SNHLY and CDR2 FYNNEI. The DNA for the CDR3 is TGTGCCAGCAGCTTATCGGGTTGGGGGGGGGGCCAGTACTTC. The encoded protein is CASSLSGWGGGQYF.

This clone was observed at least ten times. At one end, the junction sequence differs from germline, possibly due to a read error. The V gene is TRBV7-7, the J gene TRBJ2-3, with a possible D match to TRBD2 (6 bases). Germline V gene lookup returns CDR1 SSHAT and CDR2 FNYEAQ (reference sequence). The CDR3 loop spans 15 amino acids. The DNA of the CDR3 is TGTGCTAGCAGCTTAGGTAGCGGTAGCACAGATACGCAGTATTTT. This gives the protein CASSLGSGSTDTQYF.

The chain carries TRBV11-2 and TRBJ1-2; no clear D. The V and J ends lost 0 bases and 2 bases respectively, with 10 bases between them. Germline CDR1 is SGHAT and CDR2 is FQNNGV. This CDR3 region has 15 residues. The CDR3 DNA reads as TGTGCCAGCAGCTTAGAGCGGGTGATGAACTATGGCTACACCTTC. As protein: CASSLERVMNYGYTF. Full variable domain (rest looked up from reference TRBV11-2 and TRBJ1-2): EAGVAQSPRYKIIEKRQSVAFWCNPISGHATLYWYQQILGQGPKLLIQFQNNGVVDDSQLPKDRFSAERLKGVDSTLKIQPAKLEDSAVYLCASSLERVMNYGYTFGSGTRLTVV.

Only a few counts were recorded for this clone. The junction and the germline gene differ at one end; a read error may be behind it. The chain has TRBV6-1 and TRBJ1-5; D remains unclear. Germline V CDR1 and CDR2: MNHNS, SASEGT. The CDR3 totals 14 residues. As DNA, the CDR3 is TGTGCCAGTTCATTCGGTACAGCCGATCATCCCCAGCATTTT. Its protein is CASSFGTADHPQHF.

The DNA of the CDR3 is TGTGCCAGCAGCCCGCAAAGAAGAGTTTGGTCCAACGTCCTGACTTTC. Translation gives CASSPQRRVWSNVLTF. The gene calls are TRBV7-8 and TRBJ2-6; no clear D gene. The germline V and J ends were trimmed by 5 bases and 8 bases, with 19 bases remaining between them. The germline V gene has CDR1 SGHVS and CDR2 FQNEAQ. The CDR3 consists of 16 residues.

This clone was seen at least ten times. The chain is built from TRBV4-2 and TRBJ2-2; D perhaps matches TRBD2 (5 bases). V was shortened by 5 bases and J by 4 bases, with 17 bases between the two germline ends. Germline CDR1 is LGHNA and CDR2 is YNFKEQ. CDR3 length equals 16 residues. This chain's CDR3 is CASSWIRGSGTGELFF. The CDR3 region has the DNA TGTGCCAGCAGCTGGATCCGTGGGAGTGGCACCGGGGAGCTGTTTTTT.

On this clone itself: At one end the junction does not follow the germline gene, possibly because of a read error. V usage is TRBV20-1 and J usage is TRBJ1-1; no reliable D call. This CDR3 has 14 residues. Germline-derived CDR1 and CDR2 are DFQATT and SNEGSKA (reference sequence). The CDR3 sequence: CSAAPPCMNTEASF. CDR3 DNA: TGCAGTGCCGCACCCCCATGTATGAACACTGAAGCTTCCTTT.

The CDR3 spells CASSLVRGQAGYNEQFF. CDR3 bases: TGTGCCAGCAGCTTAGTTAGGGGACAGGCTGGCTACAATGAGCAGTTCTTC. The chain links TRBV11-2 to TRBJ2-1, with TRBD1 matching over 8 bases. V gave up 1 base and J gave up 3 bases; unmatched junction bases: 8. The germline gives CDR1 SGHAT, CDR2 FQNNGV. The CDR3 totals 17 residues.

This clone was counted at least ten times. V and J are TRBV20-1 and TRBJ2-5; 8 positions agree with TRBD1. Trimming took 0 bases from V and 2 from J; bases not matched to a gene: 8. CDR1 and CDR2 from the germline V gene are DFQATT and SNEGSKA (reference sequence). The CDR3 sequence is 16 residues long. CDR3 in amino acids: CSARDPGTGIQETQYF. The CDR3 nucleotides are TGCAGTGCTAGAGATCCCGGGACAGGAATTCAAGAGACCCAGTACTTC.

The chain joins TRBV30 to TRBJ1-5; no clear D. This CDR3 spans 14 amino acids. The V and J ends lost 0 bases and 0 bases respectively, with 6 bases between them. The germline gives CDR1 GTSNPN, CDR2 SVGIG (reference sequence). The CDR3 loop is CAWSVGNSNQPQHF. CDR3 in DNA: TGTGCCTGGAGTGTGGGGAATAGCAATCAGCCCCAGCATTTT. Together with reference TRBV30 and TRBJ1-5, the CDR3 gives the full variable domain: SQTIHQWPATLVQPVGSPLSLECTVEGTSNPNLYWYRQAAGRGLQLLFYSVGIGQISSEVPQNLSASRPQDRQFILSSKKLLLSDSGFYLCAWSVGNSNQPQHFGDGTRLSIL.